A single sample gave rise to the 20 T cell receptor beta chains below, sequenced in a study of vaccination and CD4 T cells after COVID-19. Stated treatment: roughly ten-day PBMC culture with coronavirus spike peptide pools or control peptides (ViraFEST assay). Samples of CD4+ T cells were obtained from the unexposed donor before the COVID-19 pandemic (2011-2018). Their antigen targets remain unknown. The Oncomine TCR Beta short-read assay sequenced DNA from cultured CD4+ T cells. Extraction of genomic DNA was performed on cultured CD4+ T cells. TCRdb processed the PCR reads anew with MiXCR; each CDR3 protein has one entry. Of thousands of distinct CDR3 sequences listed, 25% to 30% are singletons. Sequencing was performed on CD4+ T cells from blood, cultured in vitro. The receptors originated from a human donor in good health.

The chain combines TRBV27 with TRBJ2-2; 8 nucleotides align to TRBD1. V was clipped by 5 bases and J by 4 bases; unmatched bases: 12. CDR1 MNHEY and CDR2 SMNVEV come from the germline V gene (reference sequence). The CDR3 is 17 residues long. CDR3 region: CASSPRMGQVGTGELFF. CDR3 in DNA: TGTGCCAGCAGTCCACGGATGGGACAGGTGGGCACCGGGGAGCTGTTTTTT.

The chain recombines TRBV19 with TRBJ2-3, with D perhaps given as TRBD1 or TRBD2 (5 bases each). CDR3 length: 15 amino acids. In germline, CDR1 is LNHDA, CDR2 SQIVND (reference sequence). V was cut by 8 bases and J by 1 base, with 16 bases left in between. Here the CDR3 DNA reads TGTGCCAGTCGGGACCACAAAAGGGGCACAGATACGCAGTATTTT. Amino acids: CASRDHKRGTDTQYF. The whole variable domain, filled in from reference TRBV19 and TRBJ2-3, reads DGGITQSPKYLFRKEGQNVTLSCEQNLNHDAMYWYRQDPGQGLRLIYYSQIVNDFQKGDIAEGYSVSREKKESFPLTVTSAQKNPTAFYLCASRDHKRGTDTQYFGPGTRLTVL.

A few counts support this clonotype. The genes are TRBV27 and TRBJ1-2; TRBD1 aligns across 7 bases. The CDR3 sequence is 15 residues long. With V trimmed by 2 bases and J by 2 bases, 5 bases remained unmatched. Germline V gives CDR1 MNHEY, CDR2 SMNVEV (reference sequence). CDR3 nucleotides: TGTGCCAGCAGTTTAAGGGACAGTACAAACTATGGCTACACCTTC. Residues: CASSLRDSTNYGYTF.

This clonotype was seen a handful of times. The chain links TRBV5-1 to TRBJ2-7; weak D call: TRBD2 (5 bases). The CDR3 has 13 amino acids. Trimming stripped 3 bases from V and 5 bases from J, with 12 bases between. In germline, CDR1 is SGHRS, CDR2 YFSETQ. CDR3 residues: CASSSQPGNEQYF. The DNA for the CDR3 is TGCGCCAGCAGCTCTCAACCGGGGAACGAGCAGTACTTC. Filled out from reference TRBV5-1 and TRBJ2-7, the complete variable domain reads KAGVTQTPRYLIKTRGQQVTLSCSPISGHRSVSWYQQTPGQGLQFLFEYFSETQRNKGNFPGRFSGRQFSNSRSEMNVSTLELGDSALYLCASSSQPGNEQYFGPGTRLTVT.

The chain uses TRBV11-2 and TRBJ1-2; TRBD1 is a possible D gene (5 bases). Germline assignment: CDR1 SGHAT and CDR2 FQNNGV. The CDR3 length is 12 residues. Trimming pared 6 bases from V and 9 bases from J, leaving 14 bases between. Here the CDR3 DNA reads TGTGCCAGCAGACCGGTGGGGGGGAGCTACACCTTC. Encoded protein: CASRPVGGSYTF.

This clonotype came up a few times. This rearrangement joins TRBV19 to TRBJ1-5; D is undetermined. Trimming removed 6 bases at V and 1 base at J, with 16 bases between. CDR1 and CDR2 from the germline V gene are LNHDA and SQIVND (reference sequence). This CDR3 region has 16 residues. This CDR3 reads CASRTTPADSNQPQHF. CDR3 DNA: TGTGCCAGTAGGACGACACCGGCTGACAGCAATCAGCCCCAGCATTTT.

The chain recombines TRBV20-1 with TRBJ2-7; 9 nucleotides line up with TRBD2. CDR1 and CDR2 (germline): DFQATT, SNEGSKA (reference sequence). This CDR3 contains 14 residues. V dropped 2 bases and J dropped 7; count of bases not matched to a gene: 9. The CDR3 here is CSARLAGPFQEQYF. CDR3 DNA sequence: TGCAGTGCTAGACTAGCGGGGCCGTTCCAGGAGCAGTACTTC.

The genes are TRBV30 and TRBJ1-5, with no clear D. The CDR3 totals 13 residues. The ends were cut back, 1 base at V and 7 bases at J, with 11 bases in the middle. The germline gives CDR1 GTSNPN, CDR2 SVGIG (reference sequence). The DNA of the CDR3 is TGTGCCTGGAGTGGTCATGGGGAGCAGCCCCAGCATTTT. As protein: CAWSGHGEQPQHF.

V usage is TRBV19 and J usage is TRBJ2-6; D is possibly TRBD2 (6 bases). The germline gives CDR1 LNHDA, CDR2 SQIVND (reference sequence). This CDR3 contains 14 residues. Trimming shortened V by 7 bases and J by 2 bases, and 9 bases separated the two germline ends. This chain's CDR3 is CASKEGPGANVLTF. The CDR3 DNA reads as TGTGCCAGTAAGGAGGGACCTGGGGCCAACGTCCTGACTTTC.

The V call is TRBV10-3, the J call TRBJ2-2; possibly TRBD1 for D (5 bases). CDR1 is ENHRY, CDR2 SYGVKD, per germline. The CDR3 is 13 amino acids. Between the trimmed V and J ends, which lost 2 bases and 6 bases, there was a span of 7 bases. CDR3 DNA: TGTGCCATCAGTGAGACAGGTCCCGGGGAGCTGTTTTTT. It translates to CAISETGPGELFF.

V is TRBV5-1 and J is TRBJ2-1; 11 positions agree with TRBD2. The CDR3 loop spans 16 amino acids. The junction had 9 bases not matched to a gene; V was cut back by 4 bases and J by 6 bases. CDR1 and CDR2 from the germline V gene are SGHRS and YFSETQ. The CDR3 bases are TGCGCCAGCAGCCAAGGAGGACTAGCGGGTTTCAATGAGCAGTTCTTC. It codes for CASSQGGLAGFNEQFF. The complete variable domain, with remaining parts taken from reference TRBV5-1 and TRBJ2-1, reads KAGVTQTPRYLIKTRGQQVTLSCSPISGHRSVSWYQQTPGQGLQFLFEYFSETQRNKGNFPGRFSGRQFSNSRSEMNVSTLELGDSALYLCASSQGGLAGFNEQFFGPGTRLTVL.

The J gene is TRBJ1-1, the V gene TRBV2; a possible D gene is TRBD1 (5 bases). Germline CDR1 SNHLY, CDR2 FYNNEI. The CDR3 length is 13 residues. The V gene lost 5 bases and the J gene lost 7 bases, with 14 bases spanning the gap. CDR3 sequence: CASSPGPRDEAFF. The CDR3 nucleotides are TGTGCCAGCAGTCCGGGACCGCGGGATGAAGCTTTCTTT. Full variable domain (missing parts from reference TRBV2 and TRBJ1-1): EPEVTQTPSHQVTQMGQEVILRCVPISNHLYFYWYRQILGQKVEFLVSFYNNEISEKSEIFDDQFSVERPDGSNFTLKIRSTKLEDSAMYFCASSPGPRDEAFFGQGTRLTVV.

This clonotype has just one count. V is TRBV4-3 and J is TRBJ1-1; D uncertain. V lost 3 bases, J lost 4 bases, and 3 bases lay in between. This CDR3 region has 11 residues. Germline V gene lookup returns CDR1 LGHNA and CDR2 YSLEER. Written as DNA, the CDR3 is TGCGCCAGCAGCCAGGGCACTGAAGCTTTCTTT. Translating it yields CASSQGTEAFF.

This clonotype was recorded a few times. Written as DNA, the CDR3 is TGTGCCAGCAGTTACTCCCTTCGGTCGACCCTAGCGGCTCAGTACTTC. Translated, it gives CASSYSLRSTLAAQYF. The rearrangement links TRBV6-2 or TRBV6-3 to TRBJ2-4; TRBD2 matches at 7 bases. Looked up from germline, CDR1 is MNHEY and CDR2 is SVGEGT. This CDR3 comprises 16 residues. V gave up 0 bases and J gave up 12 bases; unmatched junction bases: 14.

V and J are TRBV21-1 and TRBJ2-7. TRBV21-1 is termed a pseudogene. The CDR3 has 16 residues. The CDR3 spells CASSKGRFGNSDEQYF. Written as DNA, the CDR3 is TGTGCCAGCAGCAAGGGCAGGTTCGGGAACTCCGACGAGCAGTACTTC.

This clonotype occurred a few times. The chain employs TRBV7-8 and TRBJ2-1, with 9 bases fitting TRBD2. The CDR3 consists of 18 residues. Germline-derived CDR1 and CDR2 are SGHVS and FQNEAQ. The trim removed 4 bases at V and 5 bases at J, leaving 15 bases unmatched. CDR3 sequence reads: CASSSRGVAGVFHNEQFF. In DNA, the CDR3 is TGTGCCAGCAGCTCTCGAGGGGTAGCGGGAGTCTTTCACAATGAGCAGTTCTTC. Together with reference TRBV7-8 and TRBJ2-1, the CDR3 gives the full variable domain: GAGVSQSPRYKVAKRGQDVALRCDPISGHVSLFWYQQALGQGPEFLTYFQNEAQLDKSGLPSDRFFAERPEGSVSTLKIQRTQQEDSAVYLCASSSRGVAGVFHNEQFFGPGTRLTVL.

The CDR3, as DNA: TGCAGTGCTAGAGAAGGGGCTGAGAGCTCTGGAAACACCATATATTTT. Translating it yields CSAREGAESSGNTIYF. The chain combines TRBV20-1 with TRBJ1-3; D perhaps matches TRBD1 (5 bases). V was cut by 0 bases and J by 0 bases, with 12 bases left in between. The germline V gene encodes CDR1 DFQATT and CDR2 SNEGSKA (reference sequence). This CDR3 contains 16 residues.

This clonotype has a single count. The chain combines TRBV5-1 with TRBJ2-2; D ambiguous. There are 14 residues in the CDR3. V lost 4 bases, J lost 3 bases, and 10 bases lay in between. CDR1 and CDR2 from the germline V gene are SGHRS and YFSETQ. The CDR3 sequence: CASSLNPDTGELFF. CDR3 bases: TGCGCCAGCAGCCTAAATCCAGACACCGGGGAGCTGTTTTTT.

The chain combines TRBV27 with TRBJ2-1; 8 bases fit TRBD2. The V segment lost 6 bases and the J segment 0 bases; nucleotides outside the gene matches: 7. CDR1 and CDR2 from the germline V gene are MNHEY and SMNVEV (reference sequence). This CDR3 spans 16 amino acids. CDR3 sequence: CASSKPGGTSYNEQFF. The CDR3 DNA follows: TGTGCCAGCAGCAAGCCGGGGGGGACCTCCTACAATGAGCAGTTCTTC.

The chain recombines TRBV4-2 with TRBJ1-4; D gene uncertain. Germline CDR1 LGHNA, CDR2 YNFKEQ. The length of the CDR3 is 14 residues. Trimming removed 4 bases at V and 5 bases at J, with 11 bases between. CDR3 protein: CASSLGSFNEKLFF. CDR3 DNA sequence: TGTGCCAGCAGCCTGGGGAGCTTCAATGAAAAACTGTTTTTT.